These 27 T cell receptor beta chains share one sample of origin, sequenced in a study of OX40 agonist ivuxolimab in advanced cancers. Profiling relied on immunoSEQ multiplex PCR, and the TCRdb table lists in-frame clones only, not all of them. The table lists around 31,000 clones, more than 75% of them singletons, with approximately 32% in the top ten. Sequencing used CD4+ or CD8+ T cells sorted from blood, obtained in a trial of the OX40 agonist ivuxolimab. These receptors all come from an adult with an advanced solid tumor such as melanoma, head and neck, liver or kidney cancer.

The CDR3 protein is CASSIIRDTEAFF. The CDR3, as DNA: TGTGCCAGTAGTATTATCAGAGACACTGAAGCTTTCTTT. The rearrangement links TRBV19 to TRBJ1-1; D unclear. The CDR3 covers 13 residues. The V end lost 3 bases, the J end lost 3 bases, and 8 bases lay between the germline ends. Germline-derived CDR1 and CDR2 are LNHDA and SQIVND (reference sequence). The full variable domain, rest sourced from reference TRBV19 and TRBJ1-1, is DGGITQSPKYLFRKEGQNVTLSCEQNLNHDAMYWYRQDPGQGLRLIYYSQIVNDFQKGDIAEGYSVSREKKESFPLTVTSAQKNPTAFYLCASSIIRDTEAFFGQGTRLTVV.

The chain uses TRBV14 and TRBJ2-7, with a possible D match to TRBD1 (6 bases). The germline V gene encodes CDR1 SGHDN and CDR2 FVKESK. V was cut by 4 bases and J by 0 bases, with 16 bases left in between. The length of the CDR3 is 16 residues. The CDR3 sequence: CASSPMSGDLSYEQYF. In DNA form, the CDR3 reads TGTGCCAGCAGCCCCATGTCAGGGGATCTCTCCTACGAGCAGTACTTC.

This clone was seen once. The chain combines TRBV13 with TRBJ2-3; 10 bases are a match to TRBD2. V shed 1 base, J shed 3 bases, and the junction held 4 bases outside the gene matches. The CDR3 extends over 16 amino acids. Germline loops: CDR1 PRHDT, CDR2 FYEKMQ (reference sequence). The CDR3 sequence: CASSLAAGGPTDTQYF. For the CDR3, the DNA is TGTGCCAGCAGCTTAGCAGCGGGAGGGCCTACAGATACGCAGTATTTT.

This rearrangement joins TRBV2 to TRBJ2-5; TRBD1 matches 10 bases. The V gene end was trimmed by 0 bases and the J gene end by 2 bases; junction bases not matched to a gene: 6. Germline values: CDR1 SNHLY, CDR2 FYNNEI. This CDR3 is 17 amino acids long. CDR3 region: CASSEAGTGVHQETQYF. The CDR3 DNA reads TGTGCCAGCAGTGAAGCCGGGACAGGGGTGCATCAAGAGACCCAGTACTTC. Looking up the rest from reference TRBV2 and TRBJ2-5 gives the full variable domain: EPEVTQTPSHQVTQMGQEVILRCVPISNHLYFYWYRQILGQKVEFLVSFYNNEISEKSEIFDDQFSVERPDGSNFTLKIRSTKLEDSAMYFCASSEAGTGVHQETQYFGPGTRLLVL.

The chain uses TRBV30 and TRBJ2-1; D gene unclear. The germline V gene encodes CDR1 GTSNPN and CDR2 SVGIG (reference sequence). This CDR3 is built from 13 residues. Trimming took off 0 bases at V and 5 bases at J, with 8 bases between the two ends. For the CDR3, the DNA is TGTGCCTGGAGTGTACTGCACAACAATGAGCAGTTCTTC. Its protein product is CAWSVLHNNEQFF.

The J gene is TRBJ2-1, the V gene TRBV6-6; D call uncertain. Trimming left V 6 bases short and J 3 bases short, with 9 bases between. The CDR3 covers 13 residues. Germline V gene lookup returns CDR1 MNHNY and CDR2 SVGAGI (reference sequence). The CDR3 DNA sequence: TGTGCCAGCAGACCCTTTAACTACAATGAGCAGTTCTTC. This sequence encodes CASRPFNYNEQFF.

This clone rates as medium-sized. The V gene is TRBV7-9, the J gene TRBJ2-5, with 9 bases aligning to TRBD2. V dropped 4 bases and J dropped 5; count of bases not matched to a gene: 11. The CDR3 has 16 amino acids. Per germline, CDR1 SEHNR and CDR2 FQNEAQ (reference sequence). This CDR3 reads CASSSESSGSRETQYF. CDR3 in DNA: TGTGCCAGCAGCTCCGAAAGTAGCGGGAGTAGGGAGACCCAGTACTTC.

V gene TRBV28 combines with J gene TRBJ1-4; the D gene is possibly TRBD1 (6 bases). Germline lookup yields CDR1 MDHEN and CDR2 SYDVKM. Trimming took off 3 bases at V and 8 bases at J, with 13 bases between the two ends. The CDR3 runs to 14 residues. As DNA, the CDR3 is TGTGCCAGCAGTTTTATACAGGGAGGGGAAAAACTGTTTTTT. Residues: CASSFIQGGEKLFF.

The DNA of the CDR3 is TGTGCCAGCAGCTCCCAGGGACCCCACACTGAAGCTTTCTTT. It codes for CASSSQGPHTEAFF. The chain links TRBV11-2 to TRBJ1-1; D is perhaps TRBD1 (5 bases). V was shortened by 4 bases and J by 3 bases, with 12 bases between the two germline ends. CDR3 length equals 14 residues. Germline CDR1 is SGHAT and CDR2 is FQNNGV.

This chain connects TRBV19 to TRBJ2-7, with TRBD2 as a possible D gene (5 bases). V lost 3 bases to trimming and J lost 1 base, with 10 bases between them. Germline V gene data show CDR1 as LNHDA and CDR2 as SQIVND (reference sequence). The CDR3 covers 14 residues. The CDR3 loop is CASSMWEYSYEQYF. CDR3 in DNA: TGTGCCAGTAGTATGTGGGAGTATTCCTACGAGCAGTACTTC.

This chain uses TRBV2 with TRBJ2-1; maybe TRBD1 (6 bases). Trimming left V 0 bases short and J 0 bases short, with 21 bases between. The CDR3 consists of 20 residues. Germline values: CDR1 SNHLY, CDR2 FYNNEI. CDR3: CASSEAWGPSLPSSYNEQFF. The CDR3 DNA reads TGTGCCAGCAGTGAAGCGTGGGGGCCCTCACTCCCTTCCTCCTACAATGAGCAGTTCTTC.

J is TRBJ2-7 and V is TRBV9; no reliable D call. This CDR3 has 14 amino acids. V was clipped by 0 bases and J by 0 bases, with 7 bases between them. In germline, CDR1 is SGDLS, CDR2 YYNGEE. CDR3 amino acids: CASSVGGISYEQYF. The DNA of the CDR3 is TGTGCCAGCAGCGTAGGGGGAATCTCCTACGAGCAGTACTTC.

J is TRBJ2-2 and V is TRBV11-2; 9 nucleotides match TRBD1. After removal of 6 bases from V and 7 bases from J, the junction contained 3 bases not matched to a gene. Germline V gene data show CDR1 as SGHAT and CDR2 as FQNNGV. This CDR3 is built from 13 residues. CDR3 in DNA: TGTGCCAGCAGACAGGGGGCCGGCGGGGAGCTGTTTTTT. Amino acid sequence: CASRQGAGGELFF.

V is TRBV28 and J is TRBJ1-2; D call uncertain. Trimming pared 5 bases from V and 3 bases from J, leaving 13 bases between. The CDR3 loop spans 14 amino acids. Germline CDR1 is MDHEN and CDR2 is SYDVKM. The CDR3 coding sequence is TGTGCCAGCAGTCCTATACCGCTTTACTATGGCTACACCTTC. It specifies CASSPIPLYYGYTF.

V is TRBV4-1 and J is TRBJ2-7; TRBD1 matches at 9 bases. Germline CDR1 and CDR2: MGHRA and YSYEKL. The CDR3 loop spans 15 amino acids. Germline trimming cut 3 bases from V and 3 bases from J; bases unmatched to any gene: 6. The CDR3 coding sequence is TGCGCCAGCAGCCAGGGACAGGGAATCGGCTACGAGCAGTACTTC. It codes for CASSQGQGIGYEQYF.

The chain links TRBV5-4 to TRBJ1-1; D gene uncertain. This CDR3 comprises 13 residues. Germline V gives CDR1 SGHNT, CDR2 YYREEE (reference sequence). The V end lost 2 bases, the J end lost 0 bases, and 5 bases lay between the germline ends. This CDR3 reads CASSFLMNTEAFF. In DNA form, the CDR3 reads TGTGCCAGCAGCTTCCTAATGAACACTGAAGCTTTCTTT.

The CDR3, as DNA: TGTGCCAGCAGCTTAGCCGGGACAGGTCGTGAAGCTTTCTTT. As protein: CASSLAGTGREAFF. The rearrangement joins TRBV7-9 to TRBJ1-1, with 8 nucleotides matching TRBD1. Germline CDR1 and CDR2: SEHNR and FQNEAQ (reference sequence). V lost 0 bases to trimming and J lost 7 bases; unmatched junction nucleotides: 4. The CDR3 covers 14 residues. Full variable domain (rest looked up from reference TRBV7-9 and TRBJ1-1): DTGVSQNPRHKITKRGQNVTFRCDPISEHNRLYWYRQTLGQGPEFLTYFQNEAQLEKSRLLSDRFSAERPKGSFSTLEIQRTEQGDSAMYLCASSLAGTGREAFFGQGTRLTVV.

CDR3 in amino acids: CASSSTGTWGVDTQYF. CDR3 in DNA: TGTGCCAGCAGCTCGACCGGGACCTGGGGGGTGGATACGCAGTATTTT. This chain links TRBV7-3 with TRBJ2-3, with D possibly TRBD2 on 6 matching bases. Germline CDR1 reads SGHTA; CDR2 reads FQGTGA. The CDR3 covers 16 residues. V lost 4 bases and J lost 6, with 20 bases in between.

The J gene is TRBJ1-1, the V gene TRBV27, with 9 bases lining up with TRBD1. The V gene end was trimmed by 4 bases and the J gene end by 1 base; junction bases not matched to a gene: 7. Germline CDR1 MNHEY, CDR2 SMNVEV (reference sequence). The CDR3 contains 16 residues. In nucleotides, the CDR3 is TGTGCCAGCAGTTCAATGACAGGGGGGAGGAACACTGAAGCTTTCTTT. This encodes CASSSMTGGRNTEAFF.

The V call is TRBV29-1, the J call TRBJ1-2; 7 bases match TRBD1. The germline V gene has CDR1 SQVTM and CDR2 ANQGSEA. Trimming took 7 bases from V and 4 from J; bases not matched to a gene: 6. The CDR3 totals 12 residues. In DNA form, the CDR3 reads TGCAGCGCCAAGACAGGGCTCTATGGCTACACCTTC. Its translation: CSAKTGLYGYTF.

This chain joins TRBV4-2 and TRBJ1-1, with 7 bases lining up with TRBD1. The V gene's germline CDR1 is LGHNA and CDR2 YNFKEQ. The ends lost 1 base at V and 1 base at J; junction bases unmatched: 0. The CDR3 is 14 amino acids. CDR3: CASSQGQGNTEAFF. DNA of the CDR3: TGTGCCAGCAGCCAAGGACAGGGGAACACTGAAGCTTTCTTT.

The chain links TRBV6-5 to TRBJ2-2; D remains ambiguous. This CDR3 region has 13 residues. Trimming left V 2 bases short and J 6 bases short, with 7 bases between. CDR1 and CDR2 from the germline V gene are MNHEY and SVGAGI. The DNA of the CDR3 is TGTGCCAGCAGTTACCAGGTGCCCGGGGAGCTGTTTTTT. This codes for CASSYQVPGELFF.

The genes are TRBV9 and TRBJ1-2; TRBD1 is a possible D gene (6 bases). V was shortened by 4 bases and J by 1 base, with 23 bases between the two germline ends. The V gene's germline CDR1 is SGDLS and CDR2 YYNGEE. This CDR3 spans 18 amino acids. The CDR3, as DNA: TGTGCCAGCAGCTCGAGCCCAAGAGGGACACCTATTAACTATGGCTACACCTTC. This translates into CASSSSPRGTPINYGYTF.

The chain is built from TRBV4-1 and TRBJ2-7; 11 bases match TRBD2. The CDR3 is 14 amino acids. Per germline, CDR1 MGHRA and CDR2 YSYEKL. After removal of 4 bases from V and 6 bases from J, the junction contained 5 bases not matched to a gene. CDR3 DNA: TGCGCCAGCAGCCCGGGACTAGCGGTCTCCGAGCAGTACTTC. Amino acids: CASSPGLAVSEQYF.

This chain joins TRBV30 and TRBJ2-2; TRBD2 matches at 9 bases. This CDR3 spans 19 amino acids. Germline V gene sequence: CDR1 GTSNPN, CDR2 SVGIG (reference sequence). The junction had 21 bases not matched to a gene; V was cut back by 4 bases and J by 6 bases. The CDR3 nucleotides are TGTGCCTGGACTACACCCCACCTGGGCGGGGGGGCGTCTGCCGGGGAGCTGTTTTTT. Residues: CAWTTPHLGGGASAGELFF.

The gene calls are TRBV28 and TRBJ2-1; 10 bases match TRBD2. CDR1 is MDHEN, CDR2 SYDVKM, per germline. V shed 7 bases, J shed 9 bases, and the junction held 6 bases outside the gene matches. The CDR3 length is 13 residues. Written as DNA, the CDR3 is TGTGCCAGCATCGGGACTAGCGTTGGTGAGCAGTTCTTC. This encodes CASIGTSVGEQFF.

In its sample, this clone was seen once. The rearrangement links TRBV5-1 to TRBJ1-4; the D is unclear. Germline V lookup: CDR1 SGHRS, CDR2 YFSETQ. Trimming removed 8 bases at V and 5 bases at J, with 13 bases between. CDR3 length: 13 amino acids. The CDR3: CASMDGPNEKLFF. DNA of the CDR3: TGCGCCAGTATGGACGGGCCAAATGAAAAACTGTTTTTT. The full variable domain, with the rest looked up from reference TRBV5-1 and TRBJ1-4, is KAGVTQTPRYLIKTRGQQVTLSCSPISGHRSVSWYQQTPGQGLQFLFEYFSETQRNKGNFPGRFSGRQFSNSRSEMNVSTLELGDSALYLCASMDGPNEKLFFGSGTQLSVL.